The entry below describes one TCR beta chain. Germline V gives CDR1 MGHDK, CDR2 SYGVNS. The CDR3 is 13 amino acids. Trimming took off 9 bases at V and 2 bases at J, with 13 bases between the two ends. The data were produced by immunoSEQ multiplex PCR, yet TCRdb's version contains in-frame clones alone and is incomplete. The sample contains roughly 52,000 clones, roughly 80% of which appear only once. The data originate from a study of blood T cell repertoires in COVID-19. Whole-study context: Sources were T cells, B-cell-depleted T cells, or PBMCs; the material itself was cDNA or gDNA.

The V gene is TRBV25-1, the J gene TRBJ1-1, with D hard to call. This TCR was recovered from a human donor in a cohort sampled during active or convalescent COVID-19. Specimen: peripheral blood. The CDR3 DNA follows: TGTGCCAGTGAGGGCAGGTTTAACACTGAAGCTTTCTTT. It is translated as CASEGRFNTEAFF.